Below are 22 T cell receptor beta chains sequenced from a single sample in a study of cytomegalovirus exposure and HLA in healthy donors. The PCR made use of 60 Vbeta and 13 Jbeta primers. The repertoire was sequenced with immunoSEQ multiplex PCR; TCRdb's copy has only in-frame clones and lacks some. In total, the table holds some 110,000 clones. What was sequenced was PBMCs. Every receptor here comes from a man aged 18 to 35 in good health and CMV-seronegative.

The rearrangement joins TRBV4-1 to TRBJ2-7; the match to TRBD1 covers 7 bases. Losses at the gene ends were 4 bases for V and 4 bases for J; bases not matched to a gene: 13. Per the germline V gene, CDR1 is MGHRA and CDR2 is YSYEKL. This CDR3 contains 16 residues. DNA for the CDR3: TGCGCCAGCAGCCTCATCTGGGCCGGGACAGAGTACGAGCAGTACTTC. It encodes CASSLIWAGTEYEQYF.

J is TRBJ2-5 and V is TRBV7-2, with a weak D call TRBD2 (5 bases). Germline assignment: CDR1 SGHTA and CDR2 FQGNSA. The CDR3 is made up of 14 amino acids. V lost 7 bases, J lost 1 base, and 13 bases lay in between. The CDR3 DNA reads TGTGCCAGCATCCCCGGTGGACTCCAAGAGACCCAGTACTTC. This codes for CASIPGGLQETQYF. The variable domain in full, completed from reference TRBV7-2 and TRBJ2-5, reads GAGVSQSPSNKVTEKGKDVELRCDPISGHTALYWYRQSLGQGLEFLIYFQGNSAPDKSGLPSDRFSAERTGGSVSTLTIQRTQQEDSAVYLCASIPGGLQETQYFGPGTRLLVL.

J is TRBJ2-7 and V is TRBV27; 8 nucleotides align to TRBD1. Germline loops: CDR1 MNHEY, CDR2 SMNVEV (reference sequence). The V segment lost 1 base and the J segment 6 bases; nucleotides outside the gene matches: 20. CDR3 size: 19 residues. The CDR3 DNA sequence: TGTGCCAGCAGTTTATTTGGGGTGACGGGCAGGGGGCAAGGAGGCGAGCAGTACTTC. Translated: CASSLFGVTGRGQGGEQYF.

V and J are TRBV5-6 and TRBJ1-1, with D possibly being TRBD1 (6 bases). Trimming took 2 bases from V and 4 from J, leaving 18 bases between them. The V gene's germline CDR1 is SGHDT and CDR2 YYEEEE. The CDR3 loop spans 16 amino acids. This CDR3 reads CASSFRVGGAGTEAFF. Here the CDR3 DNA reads TGTGCCAGCAGCTTTAGGGTTGGGGGCGCGGGCACTGAAGCTTTCTTT.

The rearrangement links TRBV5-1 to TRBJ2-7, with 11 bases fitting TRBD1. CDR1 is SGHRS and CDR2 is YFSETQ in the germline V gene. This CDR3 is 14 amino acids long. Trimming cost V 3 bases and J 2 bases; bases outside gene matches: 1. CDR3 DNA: TGCGCCAGCAGCTGGACAGGGGGCGCCTACGAGCAGTACTTC. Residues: CASSWTGGAYEQYF. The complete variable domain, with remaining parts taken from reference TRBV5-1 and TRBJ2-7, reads KAGVTQTPRYLIKTRGQQVTLSCSPISGHRSVSWYQQTPGQGLQFLFEYFSETQRNKGNFPGRFSGRQFSNSRSEMNVSTLELGDSALYLCASSWTGGAYEQYFGPGTRLTVT.

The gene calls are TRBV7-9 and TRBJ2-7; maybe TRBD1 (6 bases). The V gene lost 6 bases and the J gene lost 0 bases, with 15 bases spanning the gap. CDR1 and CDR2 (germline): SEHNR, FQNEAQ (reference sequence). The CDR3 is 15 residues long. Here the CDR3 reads CASRRDTGPSYEQYF. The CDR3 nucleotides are TGTGCCAGCAGAAGGGACACCGGGCCCTCCTACGAGCAGTACTTC.

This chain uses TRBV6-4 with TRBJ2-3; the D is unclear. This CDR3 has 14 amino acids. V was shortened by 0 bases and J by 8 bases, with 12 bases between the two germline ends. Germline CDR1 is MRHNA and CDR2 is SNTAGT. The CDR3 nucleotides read TGTGCCAGCAGTGACTCCGCGGAGACGGGTACGCAGTATTTT. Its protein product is CASSDSAETGTQYF.

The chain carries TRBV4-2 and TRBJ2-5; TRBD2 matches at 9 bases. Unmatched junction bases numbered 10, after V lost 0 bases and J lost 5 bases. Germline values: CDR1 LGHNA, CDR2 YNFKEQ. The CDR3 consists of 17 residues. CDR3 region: CASSQEDMRGGGETQYF. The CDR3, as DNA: TGTGCCAGCAGCCAAGAAGACATGCGGGGGGGAGGGGAGACCCAGTACTTC.

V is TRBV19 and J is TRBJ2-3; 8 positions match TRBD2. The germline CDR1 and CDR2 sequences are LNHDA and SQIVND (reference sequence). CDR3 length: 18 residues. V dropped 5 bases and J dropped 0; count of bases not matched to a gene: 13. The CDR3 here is CASSPQMSGGKSTDTQYF. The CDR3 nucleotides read TGTGCCAGTAGTCCCCAGATGTCGGGGGGGAAAAGCACAGATACGCAGTATTTT.

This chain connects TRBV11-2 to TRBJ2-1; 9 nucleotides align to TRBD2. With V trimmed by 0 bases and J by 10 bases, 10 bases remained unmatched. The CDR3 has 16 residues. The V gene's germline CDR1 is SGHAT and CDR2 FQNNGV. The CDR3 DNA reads TGTGCCAGCAGCTTAGAGCGGGGGGGCCGGCTAGGAGAGCAGTTCTTC. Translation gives CASSLERGGRLGEQFF.

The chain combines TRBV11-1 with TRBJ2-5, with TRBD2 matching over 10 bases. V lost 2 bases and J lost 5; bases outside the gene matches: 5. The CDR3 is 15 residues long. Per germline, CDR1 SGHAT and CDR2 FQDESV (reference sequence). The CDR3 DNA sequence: TGTGCCAGCAGCTTACCTAGCGGGGGTGCGGAGACCCAGTACTTC. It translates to CASSLPSGGAETQYF. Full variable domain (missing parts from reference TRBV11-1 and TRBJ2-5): EAEVAQSPRYKITEKSQAVAFWCDPISGHATLYWYRQILGQGPELLVQFQDESVVDDSQLPKDRFSAERLKGVDSTLKIQPAELGDSAMYLCASSLPSGGAETQYFGPGTRLLVL.

The CDR3 reads CASSPRQGGGTEAFF. The CDR3 DNA follows: TGCGCCAGCAGCCCCCGACAGGGGGGGGGCACTGAAGCTTTCTTT. The chain recombines TRBV4-1 with TRBJ1-1; 9 bases match TRBD1. Per germline, CDR1 MGHRA and CDR2 YSYEKL. This CDR3 contains 15 residues. The junction had 7 bases not matched to a gene; V was cut back by 4 bases and J by 4 bases.

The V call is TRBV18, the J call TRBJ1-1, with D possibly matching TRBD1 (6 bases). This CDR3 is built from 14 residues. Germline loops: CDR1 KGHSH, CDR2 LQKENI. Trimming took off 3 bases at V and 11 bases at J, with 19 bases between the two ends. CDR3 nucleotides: TGTGCCAGCTCACCTAGTGCGGGGGGCGCGGCGGCTTTCTTT. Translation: CASSPSAGGAAAFF.

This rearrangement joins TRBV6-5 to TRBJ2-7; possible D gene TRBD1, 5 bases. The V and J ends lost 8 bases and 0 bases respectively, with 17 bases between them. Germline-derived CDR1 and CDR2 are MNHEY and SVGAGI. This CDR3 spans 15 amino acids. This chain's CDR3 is CASSTRATRSYEQYF. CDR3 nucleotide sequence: TGTGCCAGCTCAACCAGGGCCACTCGCTCCTACGAGCAGTACTTC.

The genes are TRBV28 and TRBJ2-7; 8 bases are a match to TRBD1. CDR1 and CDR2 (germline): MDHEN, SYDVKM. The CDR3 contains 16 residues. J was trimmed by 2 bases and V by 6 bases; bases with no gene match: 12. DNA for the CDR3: TGTGCCAGCAGAACGATACCGGACAGGGAAACCTACGAGCAGTACTTC. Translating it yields CASRTIPDRETYEQYF.

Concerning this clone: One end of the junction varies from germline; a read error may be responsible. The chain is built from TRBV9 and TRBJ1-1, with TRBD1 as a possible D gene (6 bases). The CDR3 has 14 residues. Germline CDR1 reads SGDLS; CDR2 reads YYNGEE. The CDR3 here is CASSVPGQNPEAFF. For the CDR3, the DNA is TGTGCCAGCAGCGTACCTGGACAGAACCCTGAAGCTTTCTTT.

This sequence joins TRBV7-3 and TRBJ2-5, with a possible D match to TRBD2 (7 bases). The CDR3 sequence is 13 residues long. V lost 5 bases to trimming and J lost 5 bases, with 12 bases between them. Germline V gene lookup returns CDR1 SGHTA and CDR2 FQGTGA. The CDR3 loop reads CASSRGALETQYF. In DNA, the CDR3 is TGTGCCAGCAGCCGGGGGGCCCTGGAGACCCAGTACTTC.

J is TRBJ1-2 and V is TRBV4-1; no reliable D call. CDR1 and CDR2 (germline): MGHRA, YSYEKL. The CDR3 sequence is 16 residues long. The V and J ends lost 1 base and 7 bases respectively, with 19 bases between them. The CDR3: CASSQGFGLGMSGYTF. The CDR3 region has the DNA TGCGCCAGCAGCCAAGGGTTTGGTCTCGGGATGTCTGGCTACACCTTC.

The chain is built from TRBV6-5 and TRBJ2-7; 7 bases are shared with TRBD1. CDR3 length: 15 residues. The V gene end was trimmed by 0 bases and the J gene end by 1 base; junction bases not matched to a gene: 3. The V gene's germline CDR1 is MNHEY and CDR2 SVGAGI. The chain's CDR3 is CASSYSGDSSYEQYF. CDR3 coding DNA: TGTGCCAGCAGTTACTCGGGGGACAGTTCCTACGAGCAGTACTTC.

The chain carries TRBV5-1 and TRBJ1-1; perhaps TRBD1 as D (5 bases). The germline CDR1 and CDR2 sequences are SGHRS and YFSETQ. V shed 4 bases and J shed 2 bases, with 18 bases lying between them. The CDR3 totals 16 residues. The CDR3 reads CASSDLPGLLNTEAFF. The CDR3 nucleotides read TGCGCCAGCAGCGACTTGCCGGGACTCCTAAACACTGAAGCTTTCTTT.

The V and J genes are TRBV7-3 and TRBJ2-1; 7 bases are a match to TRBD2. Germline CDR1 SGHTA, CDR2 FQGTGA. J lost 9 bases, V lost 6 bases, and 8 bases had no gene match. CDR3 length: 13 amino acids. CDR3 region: CASSRDYNSEQFF. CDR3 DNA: TGTGCCAGCAGTCGGGACTACAATAGTGAGCAGTTCTTC.

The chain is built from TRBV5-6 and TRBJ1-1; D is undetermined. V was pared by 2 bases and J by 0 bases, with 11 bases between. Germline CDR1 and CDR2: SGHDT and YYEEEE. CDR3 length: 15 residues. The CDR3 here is CASSFATGMNTEAFF. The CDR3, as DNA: TGTGCCAGCAGCTTCGCGACGGGGATGAACACTGAAGCTTTCTTT.